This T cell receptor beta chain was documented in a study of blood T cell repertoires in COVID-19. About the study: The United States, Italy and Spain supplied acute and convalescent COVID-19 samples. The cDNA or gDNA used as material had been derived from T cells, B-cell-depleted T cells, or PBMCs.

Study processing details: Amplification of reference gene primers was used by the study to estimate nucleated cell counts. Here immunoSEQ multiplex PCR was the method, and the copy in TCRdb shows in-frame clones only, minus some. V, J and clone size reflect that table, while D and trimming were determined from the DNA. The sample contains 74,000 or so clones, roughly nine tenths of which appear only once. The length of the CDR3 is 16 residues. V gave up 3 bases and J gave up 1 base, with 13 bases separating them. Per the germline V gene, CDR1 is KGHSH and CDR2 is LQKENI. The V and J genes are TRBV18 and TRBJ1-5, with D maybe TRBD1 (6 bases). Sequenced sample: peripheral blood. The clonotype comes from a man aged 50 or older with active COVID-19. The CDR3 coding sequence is TGTGCCAGCTCACCGGGGGGGGCTGGAAGCAATCAGCCCCAGCATTTT. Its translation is CASSPGGAGSNQPQHF.